These T cell receptor beta chains were read from a single sample in a study of beta chain features in type 1 diabetes. The table came from immunoSEQ multiplex PCR; TCRdb's copy has only in-frame clones and leaves some out. Among 150,000 or so clones, about 8.1% were seen once, and the ten largest hold over 0.45%. Sequenced input: central memory CD4+ T cells from blood. The receptors come from a woman between 18 and 29 years old with type 1 diabetes. Both conserved end residues are part of each CDR3. A D gene is named only where the DNA matches it firmly.

>-|TRBV29-1|TRBJ2-1
CRGGGGNEQFF
>-|TRBV5-6|TRBJ2-7
CASSRDYEQYF
>-|TRBV6-4|TRBJ2-7
CASSVKEHEQYF
>-|TRBV5-1|TRBJ2-1
CASSGQLRNEQFF
>TRBD1|TRBV5-1|TRBJ1-1
CASSLETGVHGEAFF
>TRBD1|TRBV28|TRBJ1-2
CASRDPTGEPYGYTF
>TRBD2|TRBV6-5|TRBJ2-3
CASSSSSGGATDTQYF
>-|TRBV28|TRBJ1-2
CAGTRRDTGGYTF
>-|TRBV7-9|TRBJ2-2
CASRPKTADTGELFF
>-|TRBV7-9|TRBJ2-1
CASSLGSGSYNEQFF
>-|TRBV18|TRBJ2-3
CASSPSKDTQYF
>-|TRBV18|TRBJ1-1
CASSLAGILNTEAFF
>-|TRBV7-8|TRBJ1-2
CASSHYSWQSYGYTF
>-|TRBV30|TRBJ1-5
CAWRRAEGPQHF
>-|TRBV29-1|TRBJ2-1
CSAAGQRVYNEQFF
>-|TRBV12-5|TRBJ1-2
CASGLFQTRGYTF
>-|TRBV4-2|TRBJ1-4
CASSQEPPTAGGEKLFF
>TRBD1|TRBV2|TRBJ1-2
CASSDRGLGYTF
>-|TRBV9|TRBJ1-1
CASSVFKNTEAFF
>TRBD1|TRBV10-3|TRBJ1-5
CAISSAGGQPQHF
>-|TRBV2|TRBJ2-2
CASRIAVNTGELFF
>-|TRBV19|TRBJ1-2
CASRGDYGYTF
>-|TRBV30|TRBJ2-6
CAWSRRGRQSGANVLTF
>TRBD2|TRBV7-2|TRBJ2-5
CASSFGLAGETQYF
>TRBD2|TRBV30|TRBJ2-1
CAWSPRTSGRGLSSYNEQFF
>-|TRBV20-1|TRBJ1-1
CSAGGGLSFF
>-|TRBV7-9|TRBJ2-1
CASTAKGIRFF
>TRBD2|TRBV18|TRBJ2-1
CASSPPPSGNEQFF
>-|TRBV14|TRBJ1-2
CASSQGQNYGYTF
>-|TRBV9|TRBJ2-1
CASSVGVSWVGNEQFF
>TRBD1|TRBV29-1|TRBJ2-4
CSGVLGQGLGIQYF
>TRBD2|TRBV2|TRBJ2-5
CASVLASGQETQYF
>TRBD1|TRBV28|TRBJ2-7
CASSLDRAYEQYF
>-|TRBV19|TRBJ2-1
CASNPFGSYNEQFF
>TRBD2|TRBV7-3|TRBJ2-1
CASSPFSGRAFEQFF
>TRBD1|TRBV18|TRBJ1-4
CASSQDRAPNEKLFF
>TRBD1|TRBV5-5|TRBJ1-1
CASEGTGGNTEAFF
>-|TRBV7-9|TRBJ2-2
CASSQTLATGELFF
>TRBD1|TRBV2|TRBJ1-1
CASSDHAGGSLMNTEAFF
>TRBD1|TRBV6-1|TRBJ2-7
CASSESGLSTGDYYEQYF
>-|TRBV7-3|TRBJ2-4
CASSSGETKNIQYF
>TRBD1|TRBV9|TRBJ2-7
CASSVAPTGSYEQYF
>-|TRBV4-2|TRBJ1-5
CASSQEGGYSNQPQHF
>-|TRBV11-3|TRBJ2-6
CASSFAVSGANVLTF
>TRBD1|TRBV5-1|TRBJ1-4
CASSPPTGGDEKLFF
>-|TRBV28|TRBJ1-4
CASSPAATANEKLFF
>TRBD1|TRBV6-1|TRBJ2-5
CASSLRQGPQETQYF
>-|TRBV5-1|TRBJ2-1
CASVSEGGNEQFF
>TRBD1|TRBV28|TRBJ2-7
CASSLTGGYEQYF
>TRBD1|TRBV10-3|TRBJ2-5
CAIREDRGRETQYF
>TRBD1|TRBV9|TRBJ1-5
CASSVGQGGQPQHF
>-|TRBV28|TRBJ2-7
CASLRGAPYEQYF
>-|TRBV7-8|TRBJ1-2
CASSLRETHGGYTF
>-|TRBV20-1|TRBJ1-2
CSAAGSYGYTF
>-|TRBV4-3|TRBJ1-2
CASSQDRKNYGYTF